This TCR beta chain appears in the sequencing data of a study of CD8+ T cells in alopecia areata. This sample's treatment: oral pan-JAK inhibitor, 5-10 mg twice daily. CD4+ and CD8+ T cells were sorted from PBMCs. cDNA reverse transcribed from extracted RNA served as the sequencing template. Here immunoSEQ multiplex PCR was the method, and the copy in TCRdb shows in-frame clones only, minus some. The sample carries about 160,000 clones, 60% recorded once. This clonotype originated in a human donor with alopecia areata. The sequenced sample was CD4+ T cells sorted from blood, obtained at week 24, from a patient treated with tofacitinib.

The CDR3 sequence is CATSRDTLETQYF. The CDR3, as DNA: TGTGCCACCAGCAGAGACACCCTGGAGACCCAGTACTTC. The rearrangement uses TRBV15 and TRBJ2-5; D unclear. The CDR3 loop spans 13 amino acids. From germline, CDR1 is LNHNV and CDR2 YYDKDF (reference sequence). With 0 bases removed from V and 5 bases from J, the gap between germline ends came to 7 bases. Based on the CDR3 plus reference TRBV15 and TRBJ2-5, the full variable domain is DAMVIQNPRYQVTQFGKPVTLSCSQTLNHNVMYWYQQKSSQAPKLLFHYYDKDFNNEADTPDNFQSRRPNTSFCFLDIRSPGLGDTAMYLCATSRDTLETQYFGPGTRLLVL.